The next 32 T cell receptor beta chains were all read from a single sample in a study of T cells in Graves' hyperthyroidism and ophthalmopathy. Amplification of TCR beta CDR3 regions used RNA as the template. The TCR CDR3 was amplified in a first-round RT-PCR using the HTBI primer set. A single record per CDR3 protein comes from TCRdb applying MiXCR to the multiplex PCR reads. The sample has 400,000 or so distinct CDR3 sequences, around 15% seen once. The specimen was blood. Every receptor here comes from a woman aged 55-70 years with Graves' ophthalmopathy.

This clonotype was counted at least ten times. This rearrangement joins TRBV2 to TRBJ2-2, with a tentative D call TRBD2 (7 bases). The V and J ends lost 10 bases and 4 bases respectively, with 13 bases between them. This CDR3 has 13 residues. CDR1 is SNHLY and CDR2 is FYNNEI in the germline V gene. The CDR3 sequence: CATHGGRTGELFF. The CDR3 DNA follows: TGTGCCACGCACGGGGGGCGCACCGGGGAGCTGTTTTTT.

This chain's CDR3 is CASLPGGSKNIQYF. DNA of the CDR3: TGTGCCAGCCTACCAGGGGGGTCCAAAAACATTCAGTACTTC. The V call is TRBV6-1, the J call TRBJ2-4, with D perhaps matching TRBD1 (7 bases). CDR3 size: 14 residues. The germline V and J ends were trimmed by 8 bases and 2 bases, with 13 bases remaining between them. Germline V gives CDR1 MNHNS, CDR2 SASEGT.

This clonotype was found a few times. This rearrangement joins TRBV7-9 to TRBJ1-2, with 9 bases matching TRBD1. With V trimmed by 1 base and J by 1 base, 7 bases remained unmatched. This CDR3 region has 17 residues. Per germline, CDR1 SEHNR and CDR2 FQNEAQ (reference sequence). The CDR3 loop reads CASSLVFGQGHNYGYTF. CDR3 in DNA: TGTGCCAGCAGCTTAGTTTTTGGACAGGGGCATAACTATGGCTACACCTTC.

There are many counts of this clonotype. The chain couples TRBV11-2 to TRBJ2-7; 8 positions match TRBD2. Losses at the gene ends were 6 bases for V and 3 bases for J; bases not matched to a gene: 7. The germline V gene encodes CDR1 SGHAT and CDR2 FQNNGV. The length of the CDR3 is 14 residues. The chain's CDR3 is CASSEQGTSYEQYF. The DNA for the CDR3 is TGTGCCAGCAGTGAGCAAGGGACTAGCTACGAGCAGTACTTC.

This clonotype was counted ten times or more. V is TRBV3-1 and J is TRBJ2-7; TRBD2 might be the D (7 bases). Germline V lookup: CDR1 LGHDT, CDR2 YNNKEL (reference sequence). The CDR3 length is 16 residues. Deletions cut 3 bases from V and 0 bases from J, with 15 bases between. In nucleotides, the CDR3 is TGTGCCAGCAGCCATTGGGGGGGGCGGAGCTCCTACGAGCAGTACTTC. It encodes CASSHWGGRSSYEQYF.

This clonotype occurred a few times. J is TRBJ2-5 and V is TRBV6-1; tentatively, D is TRBD2 (5 bases). V shed 3 bases and J shed 3 bases, with 11 bases lying between them. In germline, CDR1 is MNHNS, CDR2 SASEGT. This CDR3 is built from 14 residues. The CDR3 is CASSEWLEEETQYF. DNA for the CDR3: TGTGCCAGCAGTGAGTGGCTGGAGGAAGAGACCCAGTACTTC.

This clonotype was found many times. The chain employs TRBV29-1 and TRBJ2-1; 9 positions match TRBD2. The germline V gene encodes CDR1 SQVTM and CDR2 ANQGSEA. The CDR3 covers 15 residues. V dropped 6 bases and J dropped 4; count of bases not matched to a gene: 10. The CDR3 spells CSVRLLAGPYNEQFF. The CDR3 DNA reads TGCAGCGTGCGGTTGCTAGCGGGACCATACAATGAGCAGTTCTTC.

As for this clonotype: Sequence at one end of the junction differs from germline and may be a read error. V gene TRBV18 combines with J gene TRBJ1-1; TRBD1 is a possible D gene (5 bases). Germline V gene data show CDR1 as KGHSH and CDR2 as LQKENI. This CDR3 spans 15 amino acids. The CDR3 nucleotides read TGTGCCAGCTCACCACCGGGGGGTTATAGCACTGAAGTTTTCTTT. It encodes CASSPPGGYSTEVFF.

This clonotype was detected a few times. The chain is built from TRBV7-8 and TRBJ1-2, with D hard to call. CDR3 length: 15 amino acids. Germline V gives CDR1 SGHVS, CDR2 FQNEAQ. V dropped 5 bases and J dropped 4 bases, with 17 bases sitting between them. This CDR3 reads CASSPTVSVFYGYTF. The CDR3, as DNA: TGTGCCAGCAGCCCAACGGTGTCGGTCTTCTATGGCTACACCTTC.

This clonotype was seen many times. The DNA for the CDR3 is TGTGCCAGCAGTCCCCTAATCACAGGGGTCGAGCAGTACTTC. It translates to CASSPLITGVEQYF. The chain couples TRBV2 to TRBJ2-7; 7 bases map to TRBD1. CDR3 length: 14 amino acids. Germline V gene sequence: CDR1 SNHLY, CDR2 FYNNEI. V lost 5 bases to trimming and J lost 6 bases; unmatched junction nucleotides: 10.

This clonotype occurred many times. The V and J genes are TRBV5-1 and TRBJ2-7; perhaps TRBD2 as D (5 bases). Germline V lookup: CDR1 SGHRS, CDR2 YFSETQ. The ends were cut back, 4 bases at V and 6 bases at J, with 14 bases in the middle. The CDR3 spans 13 residues. DNA for the CDR3: TGCGCCAGCAGCCCTCAACCCGGAGGCGAGCAGTACTTC. Its translation: CASSPQPGGEQYF. Filled out from reference TRBV5-1 and TRBJ2-7, the complete variable domain reads KAGVTQTPRYLIKTRGQQVTLSCSPISGHRSVSWYQQTPGQGLQFLFEYFSETQRNKGNFPGRFSGRQFSNSRSEMNVSTLELGDSALYLCASSPQPGGEQYFGPGTRLTVT.

The J gene is TRBJ2-2, the V gene TRBV12-3 or TRBV12-4, with 7 bases that match TRBD2. The CDR3 length is 15 residues. V was pared by 5 bases and J by 3 bases, with 6 bases of the junction left unmatched. The CDR3 region is CASSTSARDTGELFF. In nucleotides, the CDR3 is TGTGCCAGCAGTACTAGCGCTAGGGACACCGGGGAGCTGTTTTTT.

The V and J genes are TRBV19 and TRBJ2-1; D not resolved. Germline values: CDR1 LNHDA, CDR2 SQIVND (reference sequence). This CDR3 region has 15 residues. V lost 3 bases, J lost 6 bases, and 15 bases lay in between. As DNA, the CDR3 is TGTGCCAGTAGTATCTATGTCGGGCCCCTCAATGAGCAGTTCTTC. Its translation: CASSIYVGPLNEQFF.

This chain connects TRBV5-1 to TRBJ2-5; D unclear. The CDR3 covers 11 residues. With 5 bases removed from V and 7 bases from J, the gap between germline ends came to 9 bases. Per germline, CDR1 SGHRS and CDR2 YFSETQ. The chain's CDR3 is CASRLKGTQYF. DNA for the CDR3: TGCGCCAGCAGATTGAAAGGGACCCAGTACTTC.

This clonotype was seen ten or more times. The chain has TRBV5-1 and TRBJ2-1; the match to TRBD2 covers 13 bases. The junction had 9 bases not matched to a gene; V was cut back by 0 bases and J by 6 bases. The CDR3 totals 18 residues. CDR1 is SGHRS, CDR2 YFSETQ, per germline. In nucleotides, the CDR3 is TGCGCCAGCAGCTTGGCTCCTGGACTAGCGGGAGACGGCAATGAGCAGTTCTTC. Residues: CASSLAPGLAGDGNEQFF.

This clonotype was detected a few times. J is TRBJ2-5 and V is TRBV12-3 or TRBV12-4, with 13 positions matching TRBD2. The V segment lost 4 bases and the J segment 4 bases; nucleotides outside the gene matches: 9. CDR3 length: 17 residues. CDR3 DNA sequence: TGTGCCAGCAGTTGGGAGACTAGCGGGAGGATGAGAGAGACCCAGTACTTC. Amino acid sequence: CASSWETSGRMRETQYF.

V and J are TRBV5-1 and TRBJ2-1; 11 positions agree with TRBD2. The CDR3 length is 16 residues. V trimming: 3 bases; J trimming: 7 bases; junction bases outside the gene matches: 9. Per the germline V gene, CDR1 is SGHRS and CDR2 is YFSETQ. CDR3 sequence: CASSSDTSGSVNEQFF. The CDR3 region has the DNA TGCGCCAGCAGCTCCGATACTAGCGGGAGTGTGAATGAGCAGTTCTTC.

At least ten counts were recorded for this clonotype. The V and J genes are TRBV20-1 and TRBJ1-2; D uncertain. V dropped 6 bases and J dropped 0 bases, with 5 bases sitting between them. This CDR3 has 11 residues. Germline V CDR1 and CDR2: DFQATT, SNEGSKA (reference sequence). In nucleotides, the CDR3 is TGCAGTGCACTCTCTAACTATGGCTACACCTTC. Its protein is CSALSNYGYTF.

Only a few counts were recorded for this clonotype. The V gene is TRBV5-1, the J gene TRBJ1-6; 7 bases agree with TRBD1. With V trimmed by 5 bases and J by 6 bases, 11 bases remained unmatched. The CDR3 spans 16 residues. Germline V gene data show CDR1 as SGHRS and CDR2 as YFSETQ. The CDR3 DNA is TGCGCCAGCAGTATCCAGTCGGCAGGGGGTAATTCACCCCTCCACTTT. Its translation is CASSIQSAGGNSPLHF.

This clonotype was detected ten times or more. V gene TRBV30 combines with J gene TRBJ2-7; 10 bases align to TRBD1. The ends lost 0 bases at V and 3 bases at J; junction bases unmatched: 5. This CDR3 has 15 residues. Per the germline V gene, CDR1 is GTSNPN and CDR2 is SVGIG (reference sequence). CDR3 DNA sequence: TGTGCCTGGAGTGTACCTGGGGACAGGGGCTACGAGCAGTACTTC. It specifies CAWSVPGDRGYEQYF.

This clonotype has ten or more counts. J is TRBJ2-1 and V is TRBV28; D is unclear. V was shortened by 8 bases and J by 6 bases, with 11 bases between the two germline ends. The CDR3 is 12 residues long. Germline values: CDR1 MDHEN, CDR2 SYDVKM. Here the CDR3 DNA reads TGTGCCAGCGGGTTCTCGGGCAATGAGCAGTTCTTC. It encodes CASGFSGNEQFF.

The genes are TRBV29-1 and TRBJ2-1, with TRBD2 matching 7 bases. With the DNA end fitting TRBJ2-7 better, the J assignment may be wrong. Germline lookup yields CDR1 SQVTM and CDR2 ANQGSEA. The CDR3 contains 14 residues. CDR3 region: CSARLASSYNEQYF. The CDR3 DNA is TGCAGCGCCCGACTAGCCAGCTCCTACAATGAGCAGTACTTC.

V gene TRBV28 combines with J gene TRBJ2-3, with 7 bases matching TRBD2. Per germline, CDR1 MDHEN and CDR2 SYDVKM. Trimming at V came to 7 bases and at J to 4 bases, leaving 8 bases not matched to a gene. This CDR3 has 14 amino acids. CDR3 loop: CASTRGSGADTQYF. CDR3 nucleotides: TGTGCCAGCACGCGCGGGAGTGGTGCAGATACGCAGTATTTT.

This clonotype was recorded many times. V gene TRBV30 combines with J gene TRBJ1-5; 7 bases agree with TRBD1. V lost 3 bases and J lost 5; bases outside the gene matches: 4. CDR1 is GTSNPN, CDR2 SVGIG, per germline (reference sequence). The length of the CDR3 is 13 residues. Written as DNA, the CDR3 is TGTGCCTGGAGAAAGGGGGCTCATCAGCCCCAGCATTTT. Amino acids: CAWRKGAHQPQHF.

Ten or more counts support this clonotype. The CDR3 loop reads CASSFSGSIYEQYF. CDR3 DNA: TGTGCCAGCAGCTTCAGCGGGAGCATTTACGAGCAGTACTTC. V is TRBV11-2 and J is TRBJ2-7; 8 bases are shared with TRBD2. V dropped 3 bases and J dropped 4; count of bases not matched to a gene: 5. Germline assignment: CDR1 SGHAT and CDR2 FQNNGV. The CDR3 consists of 14 residues.

This clonotype was seen many times. The chain recombines TRBV5-6 with TRBJ1-1, with D perhaps TRBD1 (5 bases). The germline V and J ends were trimmed by 4 bases and 6 bases, with 16 bases remaining between them. The CDR3 length is 14 residues. CDR1 is SGHDT, CDR2 YYEEEE, per germline. The CDR3 region has the DNA TGTGCCAGCAGCCCCTGGTCAGGGAGGGCTGAAGCTTTCTTT. This sequence encodes CASSPWSGRAEAFF.

Ten or more counts support this clonotype. The CDR3 nucleotides read TGCAGTGCTAGACCGACAACCAACTATGGCTACACCTTC. This translates into CSARPTTNYGYTF. The chain links TRBV20-1 to TRBJ1-2; D is unclear. Per the germline V gene, CDR1 is DFQATT and CDR2 is SNEGSKA (reference sequence). The CDR3 extends over 13 amino acids. Between the trimmed V and J ends, which lost 2 bases and 2 bases, there was a span of 9 bases.

This clonotype was counted at least ten times. V gene TRBV20-1 combines with J gene TRBJ1-2, with a possible D match to TRBD1 (5 bases). The CDR3 runs to 13 residues. Germline V gives CDR1 DFQATT, CDR2 SNEGSKA (reference sequence). V was shortened by 7 bases and J by 0 bases, with 12 bases between the two germline ends. The CDR3 DNA is TGCAGTGTTGCAAGGGGAGCTAACTATGGCTACACCTTC. It yields the protein CSVARGANYGYTF.

V is TRBV5-1 and J is TRBJ2-6, with D maybe TRBD2 (5 bases). V lost 4 bases and J 4 bases, leaving 15 bases between the germline ends. This CDR3 is 16 amino acids long. Germline CDR1 SGHRS, CDR2 YFSETQ. The CDR3 region has the DNA TGCGCCAGCAGCCCTGATGCGGACTCAGGGGCCAACGTCCTGACTTTC. This codes for CASSPDADSGANVLTF.

This clonotype was picked up a small number of times. The chain recombines TRBV20-1 with TRBJ1-5; 8 nucleotides agree with TRBD1. Looked up from germline, CDR1 is DFQATT and CDR2 is SNEGSKA (reference sequence). This CDR3 has 14 amino acids. With 6 bases clipped from V and 1 base from J, the junction kept 5 bases outside the gene matches. The CDR3 is CSAPDRASNQPQHF. The CDR3 region has the DNA TGCAGTGCGCCGGACAGGGCAAGCAATCAGCCCCAGCATTTT.

The rearrangement uses TRBV10-2 and TRBJ2-2; possibly TRBD1 for D (6 bases). Germline V lookup: CDR1 WSHSY, CDR2 SAAADI. The CDR3 is 14 residues long. Trimming stripped 0 bases from V and 8 bases from J, with 10 bases between. CDR3 in amino acids: CASSESTGTGELFF. The CDR3 nucleotides are TGCGCCAGCAGTGAGTCGACTGGGACAGGGGAGCTGTTTTTT.

The V and J genes are TRBV28 and TRBJ2-1, with 15 nucleotides matching TRBD2. The CDR3 contains 20 residues. Germline V gene data show CDR1 as MDHEN and CDR2 as SYDVKM. The trim removed 7 bases at V and 7 bases at J, leaving 20 bases unmatched. CDR3 DNA sequence: TGTGCCAGCATCACGGGACTAGCGGGAGGAAGTGTAAGCTTGAGGAATGAGCAGTTCTTC. Its translation is CASITGLAGGSVSLRNEQFF.